These 23 T cell receptor beta chains were sequenced from one sample in a study of T cells after yellow fever vaccination (dated by TCRdb to about 2019). The library came from 5' RACE. Sequenced on an Illumina HiSeq 2500. TCRdb applied fastp at Q25 and MiXCR to the public reads, then kept only in-frame beta chains. Identical CDR3 proteins give one entry, which carries the most common genes and DNA. The sample table records a few hundred thousand distinct CDR3 sequences; approximately 6.7% of these occur just once. Roughly 1% of the sample lies in the top ten. The label giving this sample's treatment or condition can be read as: live attenuated yellow fever vaccine strain. Sequencing used CD4+ T cells sorted from PBMCs, obtained on the day of the yellow fever booster vaccination. Receptors were obtained from a man younger than 45 who received the YFV17D yellow fever vaccine.

This clonotype was picked up a small number of times. Mismatch with germline at one junction end may stem from a read error. This chain uses TRBV20-1 with TRBJ2-1; 10 bases match TRBD2. Germline CDR1 is DFQATT and CDR2 is SNEGSKA (reference sequence). The CDR3 covers 16 residues. CDR3 sequence reads: CCARASSGSSYNEQFF. CDR3 nucleotide sequence: TGCTGTGCTAGGGCGTCTAGCGGGAGTTCCTACAATGAGCAGTTCTTC.

Notes on this clonotype: Germline is not matched at one junction end, which may reflect a read error. The chain joins TRBV20-1 to TRBJ2-7; tentative D call: TRBD2 (6 bases). The CDR3 runs 17 residues. The V gene's germline CDR1 is DFQATT and CDR2 SNEGSKA (reference sequence). Here the CDR3 DNA reads TGCTGTGCTAGAGTTGGGGGACTGCTTGTTTCGGGGAACGAGCAGTACTTC. This gives the protein CCARVGGLLVSGNEQYF.

The chain has TRBV5-1 and TRBJ1-3; D may be TRBD1 (6 bases). Trimming left V 4 bases short and J 4 bases short, with 12 bases between. Germline CDR1 and CDR2: SGHRS and YFSETQ. This CDR3 is built from 14 residues. CDR3: CASSPGAHGNTIYF. CDR3 bases: TGCGCCAGCAGCCCAGGGGCGCACGGAAACACCATATATTTT.

This clonotype occurred a few times. CDR3 in DNA: TGTGCCAGCAGCTTCGTTTACAATGAGCAGTTCTTC. It is translated as CASSFVYNEQFF. The chain combines TRBV5-5 with TRBJ2-1; D is unresolved. This CDR3 is built from 12 residues. The germline V gene has CDR1 SGHKS and CDR2 YYEKEE (reference sequence). V shed 2 bases and J shed 4 bases, with 4 bases lying between them.

This clonotype showed up just a few times. The genes are TRBV24-1 and TRBJ2-7; no reliable D call. V lost 4 bases to trimming and J lost 1 base, with 10 bases between them. Germline assignment: CDR1 KGHDR and CDR2 SFDVKD. This CDR3 region has 14 residues. This CDR3 is CATSDSGQSYEQYF. Written as DNA, the CDR3 is TGTGCCACCAGTGACTCCGGGCAGTCCTACGAGCAGTACTTC.

This chain joins TRBV7-2 and TRBJ2-3; weak D call: TRBD2 (7 bases). Germline V gives CDR1 SGHTA, CDR2 FQGNSA. This CDR3 has 13 residues. Trimming removed 2 bases at V and 5 bases at J, with 8 bases between. The CDR3 DNA is TGTGCCAGCAGCTTAAGGGGGGGAGATACGCAGTATTTT. Protein: CASSLRGGDTQYF.

On this clonotype itself: This clone may be a read error of a much larger clone one base away. In DNA form, the CDR3 reads TGTGCCAGCAGTTCCGCCCGAGGGATGGGCAGCGATACGCAGTATTTT. Protein: CASSSARGMGSDTQYF. The gene calls are TRBV12-3 or TRBV12-4 and TRBJ2-3; D may be TRBD2 (5 bases). V was pared by 4 bases and J by 6 bases, with 20 bases between. The CDR3 length is 16 residues.

This clonotype was seen ten or more times. The chain carries TRBV7-9 and TRBJ2-1; the match to TRBD2 covers 14 bases. CDR1 and CDR2 from the germline V gene are SEHNR and FQNEAQ (reference sequence). This CDR3 region has 14 residues. V lost 11 bases to trimming and J lost 9 bases; unmatched junction nucleotides: 9. DNA for the CDR3: TGTGCCGCCAAGGGACTAGCGGGAGAGGCTGAGCAGTTCTTC. Translating gives CAAKGLAGEAEQFF.

As for this clonotype: This could be a read error, since a much larger clone is one nucleotide away. The chain employs TRBV20-1 and TRBJ2-4; D gene unclear. CDR3 length: 13 residues. Germline CDR1 is DFQATT and CDR2 is SNEGSKA (reference sequence). DNA of the CDR3: TGCAGTGCTAGAAGGATGAGCGAAAACACTCAGTACTTC. Amino acids: CSARRMSENTQYF.

This clonotype was seen more than once but under ten times. The chain combines TRBV9 with TRBJ2-7, with D perhaps matching TRBD1 (7 bases). The germline V gene encodes CDR1 SGDLS and CDR2 YYNGEE. Trimming shortened V by 6 bases and J by 2 bases, and 15 bases separated the two germline ends. CDR3 length: 14 amino acids. The CDR3 here is CASNGGQPTYEQYF. CDR3 nucleotide sequence: TGTGCCAGCAACGGGGGACAGCCCACCTACGAGCAGTACTTC.

This clonotype was found many times. This sequence joins TRBV29-1 and TRBJ2-7; D is uncertain. The CDR3 sequence is 12 residues long. Per germline, CDR1 SQVTM and CDR2 ANQGSEA. V lost 6 bases, J lost 2 bases, and 11 bases lay in between. DNA of the CDR3: TGCAGCGTCGCCCCGGACCCCTACGAGCAGTACTTC. Its translation is CSVAPDPYEQYF.

The sample holds many counts of this clonotype. V usage is TRBV10-1 and J usage is TRBJ2-1; TRBD2 aligns across 8 bases. The CDR3 loop spans 13 amino acids. V was pared by 5 bases and J by 9 bases, with 6 bases of the junction left unmatched. CDR1 is WNHNN, CDR2 SYGVQD, per germline (reference sequence). The CDR3 loop reads CASSPRTSGEQFF. CDR3 DNA sequence: TGCGCCAGCAGTCCCAGAACTAGCGGTGAGCAGTTCTTC.

This clonotype appeared a few times. V gene TRBV9 combines with J gene TRBJ2-4, with 10 bases that match TRBD2. CDR3 length equals 15 residues. Losses at the gene ends were 0 bases for V and 4 bases for J; bases not matched to a gene: 1. The germline V gene has CDR1 SGDLS and CDR2 YYNGEE. The CDR3: CASSVDSGRKNIQYF. CDR3 DNA: TGTGCCAGCAGCGTAGATAGCGGGAGGAAAAACATTCAGTACTTC. Complete variable domain (other parts from reference TRBV9 and TRBJ2-4): DSGVTQTPKHLITATGQRVTLRCSPRSGDLSVYWYQQSLDQGLQFLIQYYNGEERAKGNILERFSAQQFPDLHSELNLSSLELGDSALYFCASSVDSGRKNIQYFGAGTRLSVL.

This chain joins TRBV5-5 and TRBJ2-7; D not certain. CDR1 and CDR2 (germline): SGHKS, YYEKEE (reference sequence). V shed 0 bases and J shed 4 bases, with 11 bases lying between them. This CDR3 is 14 amino acids long. This chain's CDR3 is CASSLDGTWYEQYF. For the CDR3, the DNA is TGTGCCAGCAGCTTGGACGGAACGTGGTACGAGCAGTACTTC.

This clonotype was found many times. The chain couples TRBV25-1 to TRBJ2-1, with D uncertain. Germline CDR1 MGHDK, CDR2 SYGVNS. V was cut by 0 bases and J by 9 bases, with 15 bases left in between. This CDR3 has 15 residues. The CDR3, as DNA: TGTGCCAGCAGTGAATATGGGGTTCGGGTTGGTGAGCAGTTCTTC. Translation gives CASSEYGVRVGEQFF.

This clonotype was counted only a few times. The J gene is TRBJ2-3, the V gene TRBV14; unclear D gene. The germline V gene has CDR1 SGHDN and CDR2 FVKESK. This CDR3 contains 13 residues. Trimming pared 2 bases from V and 6 bases from J, leaving 9 bases between. The DNA of the CDR3 is TGTGCCAGCAGCCAACTTTTCCCGGATACGCAGTATTTT. Its translation: CASSQLFPDTQYF.

The chain has TRBV5-5 and TRBJ2-1; D is ambiguous. The CDR3 consists of 15 residues. Germline V gives CDR1 SGHKS, CDR2 YYEKEE (reference sequence). Between the trimmed V and J ends, which lost 7 bases and 3 bases, there was a span of 17 bases. The CDR3 is CASGPSPSCYNEQFF. CDR3 nucleotide sequence: TGTGCCAGCGGCCCTTCGCCGAGCTGCTACAATGAGCAGTTCTTC.

In this sample, this clonotype turned up a few times. This chain joins TRBV20-1 and TRBJ1-5; D is undetermined. Trimming cost V 3 bases and J 8 bases, with 11 bases left between them. The germline CDR1 and CDR2 sequences are DFQATT and SNEGSKA (reference sequence). The CDR3 is made up of 12 amino acids. CDR3 in DNA: TGCAGTGCTAGGTGGGCCGAGAAGCCCCAGCATTTT. Its translation: CSARWAEKPQHF.

This clonotype was detected many times. The rearrangement joins TRBV12-3 or TRBV12-4 to TRBJ1-5; 9 nucleotides agree with TRBD1. After removal of 6 bases from V and 4 bases from J, the junction contained 1 base not matched to a gene. CDR3 length equals 13 residues. The CDR3 DNA follows: TGTGCCAGCAGGGGGACAGGGAATCAGCCCCAGCATTTT. This encodes CASRGTGNQPQHF.

The table lists this clonotype with a few counts. This may come from a read error, since a much larger clone is one base off. CDR3: CASSAYEQYF. CDR3 nucleotide sequence: TGTGCCAGCAGTGCCTACGAGCAGTACTTC. This chain joins TRBV6-1 and TRBJ2-7, with D hard to call. The V gene lost 4 bases and the J gene lost 2 bases, with 0 bases spanning the gap. The germline CDR1 and CDR2 sequences are MNHNS and SASEGT. The CDR3 totals 10 residues.

This clonotype was detected only a few times. V and J are TRBV5-1 and TRBJ2-3; 9 bases map to TRBD1. Trimming took 6 bases from V and 1 from J; bases not matched to a gene: 9. This CDR3 contains 16 residues. Germline V gene sequence: CDR1 SGHRS, CDR2 YFSETQ. CDR3 bases: TGCGCCAGCACTGAGAGATGGACAGGGGGCACAGATACGCAGTATTTT. As protein: CASTERWTGGTDTQYF.

This clonotype has ten or more counts. J is TRBJ1-6 and V is TRBV12-3 or TRBV12-4; 9 positions agree with TRBD1. J gave up 13 bases and V 6 bases, and 10 bases lay outside the gene matches. The CDR3 is 14 residues long. CDR3 in DNA: TGTGCCAGCAGCAGTACGGACAGGGGCTTTCCCCTCCACTTT. Its translation is CASSSTDRGFPLHF.

This clonotype has a count of ten or more. CDR3 sequence (DNA): TGTGCCAGCACCAACCAGGGACTAGCTGTTGAGACCCAGTACTTC. It specifies CASTNQGLAVETQYF. J is TRBJ2-5 and V is TRBV9, with TRBD2 identical over 9 bases. V shed 6 bases and J 5 bases; nucleotides not matched to a gene: 11. The CDR3 is 15 amino acids. The V gene's germline CDR1 is SGDLS and CDR2 YYNGEE.